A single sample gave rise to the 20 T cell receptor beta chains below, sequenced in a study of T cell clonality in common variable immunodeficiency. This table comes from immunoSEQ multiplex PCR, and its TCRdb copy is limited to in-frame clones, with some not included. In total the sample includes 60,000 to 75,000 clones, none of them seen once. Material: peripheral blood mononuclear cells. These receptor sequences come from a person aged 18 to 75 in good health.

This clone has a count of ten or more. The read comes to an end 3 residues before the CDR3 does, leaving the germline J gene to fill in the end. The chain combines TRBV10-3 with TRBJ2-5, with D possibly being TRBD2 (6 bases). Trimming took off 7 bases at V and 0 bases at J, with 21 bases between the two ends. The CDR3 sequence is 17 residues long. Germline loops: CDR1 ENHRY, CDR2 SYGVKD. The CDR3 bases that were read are TGTGCCATCAAGCCCGGGGGAGCAAGTAACTACCAAGAGACC. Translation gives CAIKPGGASNYQET. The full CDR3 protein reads CAIKPGGASNYQETQYF.

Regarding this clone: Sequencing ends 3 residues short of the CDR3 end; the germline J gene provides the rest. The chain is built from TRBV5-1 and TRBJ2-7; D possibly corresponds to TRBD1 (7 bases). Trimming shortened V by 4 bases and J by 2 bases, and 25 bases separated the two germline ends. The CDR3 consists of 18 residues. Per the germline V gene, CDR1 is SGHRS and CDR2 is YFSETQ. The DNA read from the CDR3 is TGCGCCAGCAGCGTTGGCGGGGAGACCAGGGGGTCGCCCTACGAG. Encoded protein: CASSVGGETRGSPYE. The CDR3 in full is CASSVGGETRGSPYEQYF.

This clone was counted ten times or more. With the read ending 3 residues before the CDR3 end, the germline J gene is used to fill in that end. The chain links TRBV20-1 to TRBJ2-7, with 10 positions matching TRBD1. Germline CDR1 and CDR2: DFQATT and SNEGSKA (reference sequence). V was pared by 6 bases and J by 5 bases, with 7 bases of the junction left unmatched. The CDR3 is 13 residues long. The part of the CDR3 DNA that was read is TGCAGTGCCTCGGACAGGGGGAAGGACGAG. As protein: CSASDRGKDE. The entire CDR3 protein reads CSASDRGKDEQYF.

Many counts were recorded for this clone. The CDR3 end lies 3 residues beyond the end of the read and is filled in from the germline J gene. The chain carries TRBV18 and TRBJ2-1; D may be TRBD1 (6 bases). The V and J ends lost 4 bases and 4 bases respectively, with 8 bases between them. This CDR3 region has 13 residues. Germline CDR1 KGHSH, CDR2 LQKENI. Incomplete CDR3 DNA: TGTGCCAGCTCACACGGGACATACAATGAG. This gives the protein CASSHGTYNE. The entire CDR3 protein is CASSHGTYNEQFF. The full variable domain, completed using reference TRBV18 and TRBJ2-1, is NAGVMQNPRHLVRRRGQEARLRCSPMKGHSHVYWYRQLPEEGLKFMVYLQKENIIDESGMPKERFSAEFPKEGPSILRIQQVVRGDSAAYFCASSHGTYNEQFFGPGTRLTVL.

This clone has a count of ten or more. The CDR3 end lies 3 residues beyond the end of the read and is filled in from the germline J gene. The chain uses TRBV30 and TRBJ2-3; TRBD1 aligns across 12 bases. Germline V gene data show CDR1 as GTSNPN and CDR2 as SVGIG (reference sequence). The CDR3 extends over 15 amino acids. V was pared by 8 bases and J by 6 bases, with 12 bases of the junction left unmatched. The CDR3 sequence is CARGTGGPGGDTQYF. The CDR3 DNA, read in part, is TGTGCCCGGGGGACAGGGGGCCCGGGAGGCGATACG. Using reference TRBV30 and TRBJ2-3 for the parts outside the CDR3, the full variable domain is SQTIHQWPATLVQPVGSPLSLECTVEGTSNPNLYWYRQAAGRGLQLLFYSVGIGQISSEVPQNLSASRPQDRQFILSSKKLLLSDSGFYLCARGTGGPGGDTQYFGPGTRLTVL.

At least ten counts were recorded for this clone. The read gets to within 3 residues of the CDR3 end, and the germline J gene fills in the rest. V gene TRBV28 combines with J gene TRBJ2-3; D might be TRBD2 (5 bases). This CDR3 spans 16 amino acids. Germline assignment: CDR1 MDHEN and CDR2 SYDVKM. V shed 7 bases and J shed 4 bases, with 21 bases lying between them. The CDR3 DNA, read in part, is TGTGCCAGCAATCTACAACGAGCTAGCATCGCAGATACG. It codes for CASNLQRASIADT. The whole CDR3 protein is CASNLQRASIADTQYF.

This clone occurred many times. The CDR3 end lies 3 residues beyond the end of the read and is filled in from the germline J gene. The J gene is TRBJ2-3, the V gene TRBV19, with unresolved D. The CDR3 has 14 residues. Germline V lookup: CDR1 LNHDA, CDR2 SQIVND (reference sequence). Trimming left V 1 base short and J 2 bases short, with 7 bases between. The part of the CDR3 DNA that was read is TGTGCCAGTAGTATAGTACGAGCCACAGATACG. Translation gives CASSIVRATDT. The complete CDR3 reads CASSIVRATDTQYF.

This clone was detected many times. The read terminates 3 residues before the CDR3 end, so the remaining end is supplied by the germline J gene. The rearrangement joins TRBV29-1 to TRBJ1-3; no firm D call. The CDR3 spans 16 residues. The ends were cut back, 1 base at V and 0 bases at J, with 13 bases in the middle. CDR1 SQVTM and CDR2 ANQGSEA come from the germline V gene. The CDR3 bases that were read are TGCAGCGTTGAAGCCGGAGCCGCGGGCTCTGGAAACACC. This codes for CSVEAGAAGSGNT. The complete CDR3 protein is CSVEAGAAGSGNTIYF. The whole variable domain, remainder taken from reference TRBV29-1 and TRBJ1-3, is SAVISQKPSRDICQRGTSLTIQCQVDSQVTMMFWYRQQPGQSLTLIATANQGSEATYESGFVIDKFPISRPNLTFSTLTVSNMSPEDSSIYLCSVEAGAAGSGNTIYFGEGSWLTVV.

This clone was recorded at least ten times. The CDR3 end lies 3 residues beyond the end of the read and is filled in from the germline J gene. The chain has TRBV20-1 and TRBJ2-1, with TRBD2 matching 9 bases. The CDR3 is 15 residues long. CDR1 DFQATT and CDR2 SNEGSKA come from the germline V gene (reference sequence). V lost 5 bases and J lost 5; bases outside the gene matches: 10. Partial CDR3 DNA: TGCAGTGCTTTTGACTGGCTAGCGGGAAACAATGAG. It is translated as CSAFDWLAGNNE. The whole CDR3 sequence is CSAFDWLAGNNEQFF.

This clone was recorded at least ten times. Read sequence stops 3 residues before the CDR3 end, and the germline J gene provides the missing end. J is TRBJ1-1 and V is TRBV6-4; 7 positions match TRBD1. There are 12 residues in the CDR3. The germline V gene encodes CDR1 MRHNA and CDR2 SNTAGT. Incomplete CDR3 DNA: TGTGCCAGCAGTAGGAGGGACAGTTTG. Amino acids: CASSRRDSL. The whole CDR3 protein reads CASSRRDSLAFF.

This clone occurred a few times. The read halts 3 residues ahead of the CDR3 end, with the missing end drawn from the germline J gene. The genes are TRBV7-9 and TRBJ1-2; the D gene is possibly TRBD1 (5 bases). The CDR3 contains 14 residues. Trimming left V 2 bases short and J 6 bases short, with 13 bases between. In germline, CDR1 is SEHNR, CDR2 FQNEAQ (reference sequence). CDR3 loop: CASSLQGNVDGYTF. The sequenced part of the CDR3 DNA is TGTGCCAGCAGCTTACAGGGAAACGTGGATGGC. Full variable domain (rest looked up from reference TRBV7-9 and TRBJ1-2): DTGVSQNPRHKITKRGQNVTFRCDPISEHNRLYWYRQTLGQGPEFLTYFQNEAQLEKSRLLSDRFSAERPKGSFSTLEIQRTEQGDSAMYLCASSLQGNVDGYTFGSGTRLTVV.

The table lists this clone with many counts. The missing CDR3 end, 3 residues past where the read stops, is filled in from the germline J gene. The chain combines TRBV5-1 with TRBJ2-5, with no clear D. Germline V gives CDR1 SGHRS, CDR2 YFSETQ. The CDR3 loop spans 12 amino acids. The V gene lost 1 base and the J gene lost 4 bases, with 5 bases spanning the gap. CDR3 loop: CASSLIGETQYF. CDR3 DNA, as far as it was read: TGCGCCAGCAGCTTGATCGGAGAGACC.

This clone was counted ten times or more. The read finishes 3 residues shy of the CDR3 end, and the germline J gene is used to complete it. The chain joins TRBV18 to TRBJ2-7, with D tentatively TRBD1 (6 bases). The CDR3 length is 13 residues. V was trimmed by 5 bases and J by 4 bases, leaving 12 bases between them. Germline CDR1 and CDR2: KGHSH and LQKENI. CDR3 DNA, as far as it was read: TGTGCCAGCTCAGCGACAGGTCTGTACGAG. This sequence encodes CASSATGLYE. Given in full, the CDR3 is CASSATGLYEQYF.

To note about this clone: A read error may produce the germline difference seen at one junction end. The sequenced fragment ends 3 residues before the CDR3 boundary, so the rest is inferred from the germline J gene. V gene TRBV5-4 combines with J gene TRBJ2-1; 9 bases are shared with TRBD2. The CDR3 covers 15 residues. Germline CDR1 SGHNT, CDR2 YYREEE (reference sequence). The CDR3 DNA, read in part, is TGTGCCGGCAGCTTGGGGCTAGCGGGATACAATGAG. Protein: CAGSLGLAGYNE. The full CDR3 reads CAGSLGLAGYNEQFF.

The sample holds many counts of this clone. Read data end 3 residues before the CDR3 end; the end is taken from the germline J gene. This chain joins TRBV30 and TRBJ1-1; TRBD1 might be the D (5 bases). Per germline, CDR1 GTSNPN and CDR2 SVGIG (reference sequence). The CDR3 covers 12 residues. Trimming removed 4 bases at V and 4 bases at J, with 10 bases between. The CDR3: CAWTGSGTEAFF. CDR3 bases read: TGTGCCTGGACAGGGTCTGGCACTGAA.

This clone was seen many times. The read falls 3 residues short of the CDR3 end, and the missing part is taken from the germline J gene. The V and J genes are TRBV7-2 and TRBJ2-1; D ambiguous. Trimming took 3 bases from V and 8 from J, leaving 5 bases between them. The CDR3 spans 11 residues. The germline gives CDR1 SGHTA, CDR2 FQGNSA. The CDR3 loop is CASSFGHEQFF. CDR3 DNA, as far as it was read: TGTGCCAGCAGCTTTGGCCATGAG.

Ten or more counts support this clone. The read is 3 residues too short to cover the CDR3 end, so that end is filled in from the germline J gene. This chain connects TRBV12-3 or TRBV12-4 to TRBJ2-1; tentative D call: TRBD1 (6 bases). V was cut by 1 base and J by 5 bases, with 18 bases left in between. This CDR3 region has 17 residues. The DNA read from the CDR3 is TGTGCCAGCAGTTTAGGAATCACAGGGTCCTCGCACAATGAG. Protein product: CASSLGITGSSHNE. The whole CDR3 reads CASSLGITGSSHNEQFF.

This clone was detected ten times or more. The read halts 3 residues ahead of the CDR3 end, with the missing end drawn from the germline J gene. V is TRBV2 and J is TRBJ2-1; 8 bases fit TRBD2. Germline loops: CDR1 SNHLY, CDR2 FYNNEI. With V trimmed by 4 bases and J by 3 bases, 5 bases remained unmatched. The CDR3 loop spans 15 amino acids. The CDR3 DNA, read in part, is TGTGCCAGCAGTGTAACCGGGACTAGCTACAATGAG. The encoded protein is CASSVTGTSYNE. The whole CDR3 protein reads CASSVTGTSYNEQFF.

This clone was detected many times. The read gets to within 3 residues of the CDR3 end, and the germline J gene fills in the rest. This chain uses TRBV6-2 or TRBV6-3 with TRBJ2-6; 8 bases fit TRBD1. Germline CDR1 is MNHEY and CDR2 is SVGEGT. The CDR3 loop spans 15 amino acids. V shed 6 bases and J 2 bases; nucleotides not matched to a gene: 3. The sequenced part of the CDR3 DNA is TGTGCCAGCAGCTCAGGGGGCGCTGGGGCCAACGTC. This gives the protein CASSSGGAGANV. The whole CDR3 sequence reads CASSSGGAGANVLTF.

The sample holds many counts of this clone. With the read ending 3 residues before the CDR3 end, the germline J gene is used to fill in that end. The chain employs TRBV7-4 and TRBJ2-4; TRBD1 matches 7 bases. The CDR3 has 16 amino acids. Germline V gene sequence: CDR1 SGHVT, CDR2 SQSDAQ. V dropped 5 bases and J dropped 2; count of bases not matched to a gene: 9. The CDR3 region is CASSRPGQPPKNIQYF. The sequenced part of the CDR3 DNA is TGTGCCAGCAGCCGGCCGGGACAGCCACCCAAAAACATT.